The clone carrying this TCR beta chain has ten or more counts. Its antigen is not identified. This sample stems from a study of CD8 T cells in ankylosing spondylitis. The study's findings and limits: Ankylosing spondylitis blood appeared to be characterized by a TCR beta motif of 7 to 9 highly homologous variants.

Between the trimmed V and J ends, which lost 3 bases and 0 bases, there was a span of 6 bases. From germline, CDR1 is MDHEN and CDR2 SYDVKM. The CDR3 spans 15 residues. TCRdb reprocessed the 5' RACE reads with MiXCR, giving one entry per CDR3 protein. Of some 140,000 distinct CDR3 sequences detected, roughly 8.3% appear once; the ten largest clones hold approximately 6.8%. This sequence originates from a male donor with ankylosing spondylitis. V gene TRBV28 combines with J gene TRBJ2-6; D gene uncertain. Sequencing used synovial fluid, either unsorted or a sorted T cell fraction (not recorded which). CDR3 DNA: TGTGCCAGCAGTTTCACAAGCTCTGGGGCCAACGTCCTGACTTTC. This encodes CASSFTSSGANVLTF.